This T cell receptor beta chain is from a study of identical twins' blood T cells. Reared together, all three twin pairs probably met the same infectious agents and vaccines. Germline loops: CDR1 SEHNR, CDR2 FQNEAQ (reference sequence). The CDR3 is made up of 15 amino acids. V shed 8 bases and J shed 1 base, with 15 bases lying between them. This clonotype was recorded at least ten times. A previously described protocol, modified, built RNA-based TCR cDNA libraries. Sample barcodes were added at both library ends during cDNA synthesis. Each CDR3 protein is one row after TCRdb ran MiXCR on the 5' RACE reads. The table shows about 370,000 distinct CDR3 sequences, with under 30% occurring only once.

The sequence derives from a woman between 18 and 50 years old in good health. The V and J genes are TRBV7-9 and TRBJ2-4; a weak D match, TRBD1 (5 bases). The specimen sequenced was PBMCs. CDR3 in amino acids: CASAPGNVAKNIQYF. The CDR3 region has the DNA TGTGCCAGCGCCCCAGGGAATGTGGCCAAAAACATTCAGTACTTC.